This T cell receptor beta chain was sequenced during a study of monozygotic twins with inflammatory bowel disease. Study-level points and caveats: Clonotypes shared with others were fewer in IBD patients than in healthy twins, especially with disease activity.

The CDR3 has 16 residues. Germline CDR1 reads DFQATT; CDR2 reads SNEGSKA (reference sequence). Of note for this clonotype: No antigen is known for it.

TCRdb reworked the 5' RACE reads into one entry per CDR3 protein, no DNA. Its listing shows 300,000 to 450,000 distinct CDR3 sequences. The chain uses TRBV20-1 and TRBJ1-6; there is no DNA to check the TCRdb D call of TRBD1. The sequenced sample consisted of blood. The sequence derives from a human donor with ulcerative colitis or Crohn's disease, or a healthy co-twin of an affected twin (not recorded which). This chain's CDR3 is CSARDSQGGNNSPLHF.